This passage covers 13 T cell receptor beta chains from one sample sequenced in a study of T cells in localized non-small cell lung cancer. Clones were sequenced by immunoSEQ multiplex PCR, and TCRdb holds only the in-frame ones, with some missing. In the table there are under 9,500 clones, approximately 90% of which are singletons. Sequenced here: peripheral blood, sampled before any cancer treatment. These receptors all stem from a woman aged 40-70 years with stage I squamous cell lung carcinoma.

CDR3 loop: CASSGSYEQYF. The CDR3 DNA sequence: TGTGCCAGTAGTGGATCCTACGAGCAGTACTTC. This chain connects TRBV19 to TRBJ2-5; no firm D call. The J call may be mistaken, given a closer DNA end match to TRBJ2-7. This CDR3 spans 11 amino acids. Germline V gene data show CDR1 as LNHDA and CDR2 as SQIVND (reference sequence).

The V and J genes are TRBV4-1 and TRBJ1-5, with D uncertain. The CDR3 has 14 amino acids. The V gene lost 0 bases and the J gene lost 7 bases, with 10 bases spanning the gap. Germline V CDR1 and CDR2: MGHRA, YSYEKL. CDR3 loop: CASSQDLNLQPQHF. CDR3 coding DNA: TGCGCCAGCAGCCAAGATCTAAATCTACAGCCCCAGCATTTT.

J is TRBJ1-1 and V is TRBV4-1; D ambiguous. The CDR3 has 13 residues. Germline V gene sequence: CDR1 MGHRA, CDR2 YSYEKL. V was trimmed by 4 bases and J by 3 bases, leaving 9 bases between them. The DNA for the CDR3 is TGCGCCAGCAGCCCCCGACAAGACACTGAAGCTTTCTTT. Encoded protein: CASSPRQDTEAFF.

This chain joins TRBV6-1 and TRBJ2-3; 8 nucleotides agree with TRBD2. The V segment lost 2 bases and the J segment 6 bases; nucleotides outside the gene matches: 10. Germline CDR1 is MNHNS and CDR2 is SASEGT. The CDR3 length is 16 residues. In DNA, the CDR3 is TGTGCCAGCAGTGAAATACTTCTGGCGGGGGGTGATACGCAGTATTTT. Amino acid sequence: CASSEILLAGGDTQYF.

This chain joins TRBV11-3 and TRBJ1-1; D gene ambiguous. Germline CDR1 is SGHNT and CDR2 is YENEEA. V lost 6 bases, J lost 3 bases, and 5 bases lay in between. This CDR3 is built from 11 residues. CDR3 sequence (DNA): TGTGCCAGCAGTCGGGACACTGAAGCTTTCTTT. As protein: CASSRDTEAFF.

The chain joins TRBV14 to TRBJ2-2; 7 bases match TRBD2. Germline V gene data show CDR1 as SGHDN and CDR2 as FVKESK. V lost 1 base to trimming and J lost 2 bases; unmatched junction nucleotides: 4. This CDR3 has 16 residues. The CDR3 loop reads CASSQVAGVNTGELFF. CDR3 bases: TGTGCCAGCAGCCAAGTCGCGGGGGTAAACACCGGGGAGCTGTTTTTT.

This sequence joins TRBV7-9 and TRBJ2-7; 7 bases are a match to TRBD1. This CDR3 is 15 amino acids long. CDR1 and CDR2 (germline): SEHNR, FQNEAQ (reference sequence). Losses at the gene ends were 5 bases for V and 0 bases for J; bases not matched to a gene: 7. CDR3 amino acids: CASSRNRGLSYEQYF. The CDR3 nucleotides are TGTGCCAGCAGCCGTAACAGGGGTCTCTCCTACGAGCAGTACTTC.

In this sample, this clone turned up once. The V gene is TRBV30, the J gene TRBJ1-1; no clear D. V gave up 2 bases and J gave up 7 bases, with 11 bases separating them. Looked up from germline, CDR1 is GTSNPN and CDR2 is SVGIG (reference sequence). The CDR3 totals 12 residues. The CDR3 reads CAWSPRPYEAFF. The CDR3 nucleotides are TGTGCCTGGAGTCCTCGCCCGTATGAAGCTTTCTTT.

J is TRBJ1-2 and V is TRBV30; no clear D gene. The V gene's germline CDR1 is GTSNPN and CDR2 SVGIG (reference sequence). V lost 8 bases, J lost 0 bases, and 10 bases lay in between. CDR3 length: 12 amino acids. Here the CDR3 DNA reads TGTGCCGTATCGGGGTCTAACTATGGCTACACCTTC. It specifies CAVSGSNYGYTF. The full variable domain, its missing parts supplied by reference TRBV30 and TRBJ1-2, is SQTIHQWPATLVQPVGSPLSLECTVEGTSNPNLYWYRQAAGRGLQLLFYSVGIGQISSEVPQNLSASRPQDRQFILSSKKLLLSDSGFYLCAVSGSNYGYTFGSGTRLTVV.

This clone was detected only once. The chain combines TRBV19 with TRBJ2-7; 7 bases match TRBD2. Germline V gene data show CDR1 as LNHDA and CDR2 as SQIVND (reference sequence). Germline trimming cut 7 bases from V and 5 bases from J; bases unmatched to any gene: 14. CDR3 size: 15 residues. CDR3 nucleotides: TGTGCCAGTACCAAAGCCTGGGGAGGGATTCACGAGCAGTACTTC. Translation gives CASTKAWGGIHEQYF.

The gene calls are TRBV5-6 and TRBJ1-1, with D uncertain. The CDR3 is 13 amino acids. CDR1 and CDR2 from the germline V gene are SGHDT and YYEEEE. The germline V and J ends were trimmed by 4 bases and 1 base, with 8 bases remaining between them. The CDR3: CASSTRGNTEAFF. In nucleotides, the CDR3 is TGTGCCAGCAGCACCCGGGGGAACACTGAAGCTTTCTTT.

A note on this clone: The sample contains more than one DNA sequence encoding this CDR3. The rearrangement links TRBV7-3 to TRBJ2-1; D uncertain. The V and J ends lost 0 bases and 7 bases respectively, with 1 base between them. The germline V gene has CDR1 SGHTA and CDR2 FQGTGA. CDR3 size: 11 residues. CDR3 loop: CASSLTNEQFF. For the CDR3, the DNA is TGTGCCAGCAGCTTAACGAATGAGCAGTTCTTC.

The CDR3 protein is CASSIDEGRAYEQYF. CDR3 DNA sequence: TGTGCCAGTAGTATAGATGAAGGTCGTGCCTACGAGCAGTACTTC. The gene calls are TRBV19 and TRBJ2-7; D remains unclear. The germline V and J ends were trimmed by 0 bases and 2 bases, with 11 bases remaining between them. Germline V gene lookup returns CDR1 LNHDA and CDR2 SQIVND (reference sequence). This CDR3 has 15 residues.